Listed below are T cell receptor beta chains from one sample, sequenced in a study of CD8 T cells in ankylosing spondylitis. MiXCR, applied by TCRdb to the 5' RACE reads, yields one record per CDR3 protein. This table holds more than 100,000 distinct CDR3 sequences, 17% found once. The sample comprised blood, either unsorted or a sorted T cell fraction (not recorded which). These receptors were taken from a male donor with ankylosing spondylitis. Both conserved end residues are part of each CDR3. The order of the fields is CDR3 protein, CDR3 DNA, clone size, D gene, V gene, J gene. A D gene is named only where the DNA matches it firmly. Rows may omit the clone size; those that give it use once, few, many or a size class.

CDR3aa: CASSLPGKEQYF
CDR3nt: TGTGCCAGCAGTTTACCAGGGAAGGAGCAGTACTTC
abundance: .
d_gene: .
v_gene: TRBV12-3/TRBV12-4
j_gene: TRBJ2-7

CDR3aa: CASTSPGLAGDYEQYF
CDR3nt: TGTGCCAGCACCAGCCCGGGACTAGCGGGGGACTACGAGCAGTACTTC
abundance: few
d_gene: TRBD2
v_gene: TRBV2
j_gene: TRBJ2-7

CDR3aa: CASSFGGLNTEAFF
CDR3nt: TGCGCCAGCAGCTTCGGGGGATTGAACACTGAAGCTTTCTTT
abundance: .
d_gene: .
v_gene: TRBV5-1
j_gene: TRBJ1-1

CDR3aa: CASSRGGTLYEQYF
CDR3nt: TGTGCCAGCAGCCGAGGGGGCACTCTATACGAGCAGTACTTC
abundance: many
d_gene: TRBD1
v_gene: TRBV27
j_gene: TRBJ2-7

CDR3aa: CASSQASGGLNQPQHF
CDR3nt: TGCGCCAGCAGCCAAGCATCCGGGGGACTTAATCAGCCCCAGCATTTT
abundance: .
d_gene: .
v_gene: TRBV4-1
j_gene: TRBJ1-5

CDR3aa: CASSLVLAGAHEQYF
CDR3nt: TGTGCCAGCAGCTTAGTACTAGCGGGAGCCCACGAGCAGTACTTC
abundance: .
d_gene: TRBD2
v_gene: TRBV7-9
j_gene: TRBJ2-7

CDR3aa: CASSLFGGAGEREQYF
CDR3nt: TGTGCCAGCAGTTTATTTGGAGGGGCGGGAGAGCGCGAGCAGTACTTC
abundance: .
d_gene: TRBD2
v_gene: TRBV27
j_gene: TRBJ2-7

CDR3aa: CASSVDGSFTDTQYF
CDR3nt: TGTGCCAGCAGCGTAGATGGCAGCTTTACAGATACGCAGTATTTT
abundance: few
d_gene: .
v_gene: TRBV9
j_gene: TRBJ2-3

CDR3aa: CASRTQGITGELFF
CDR3nt: TGTGCCAGCAGGACACAGGGGATTACCGGGGAGCTGTTTTTT
abundance: few
d_gene: TRBD1
v_gene: TRBV28
j_gene: TRBJ2-2

CDR3aa: CASSVGRLEYTDTQYF
CDR3nt: TGTGCCAGCAGCGTAGGACGACTAGAATACACAGATACGCAGTATTTT
abundance: .
d_gene: .
v_gene: TRBV9
j_gene: TRBJ2-3

CDR3aa: CASSHPLAGKRGNEQFF
CDR3nt: TGCGCCAGCAGCCACCCACTAGCGGGGAAGAGGGGCAATGAGCAGTTCTTC
abundance: .
d_gene: TRBD2
v_gene: TRBV4-1
j_gene: TRBJ2-1

CDR3aa: CASSAHQGLVEGELFF
CDR3nt: TGTGCCAGCAGCGCCCATCAGGGGCTTGTGGAAGGGGAGCTGTTTTTT
abundance: few
d_gene: .
v_gene: TRBV7-8
j_gene: TRBJ2-2

CDR3aa: CASSRPYNEQFF
CDR3nt: TGTGCCAGCAGTCGCCCCTACAATGAGCAGTTCTTC
abundance: .
d_gene: .
v_gene: TRBV28
j_gene: TRBJ2-1

CDR3aa: CSATGIAGEQYF
CDR3nt: TGCAGCGCGACAGGAATTGCGGGGGAGCAGTACTTC
abundance: many
d_gene: .
v_gene: TRBV29-1
j_gene: TRBJ2-7

CDR3aa: CASSFAGTKPYF
CDR3nt: TGTGCCAGCAGTTTCGCCGGGACTAAGCCGTATTTT
abundance: few
d_gene: TRBD2
v_gene: TRBV28
j_gene: TRBJ2-3

CDR3aa: CASRSRDGDFYGYTF
CDR3nt: TGTGCCAGCAGATCCCGGGACGGGGATTTCTATGGCTACACCTTC
abundance: few
d_gene: .
v_gene: TRBV6-1
j_gene: TRBJ1-2

CDR3aa: CSARGRHRGLYEQYF
CDR3nt: TGCAGTGCTAGAGGCCGGCATCGGGGGCTTTACGAGCAGTACTTC
abundance: .
d_gene: .
v_gene: TRBV20-1
j_gene: TRBJ2-7

CDR3aa: CASQGPLGVYGYTF
CDR3nt: TGTGCCAGCCAAGGGCCGCTTGGGGTCTATGGCTACACCTTC
abundance: .
d_gene: .
v_gene: TRBV28
j_gene: TRBJ1-2

CDR3aa: CASRPPDNTEAFF
CDR3nt: TGTGCCAGCAGGCCGCCCGACAACACTGAAGCTTTCTTT
abundance: few
d_gene: .
v_gene: TRBV27
j_gene: TRBJ1-1

CDR3aa: CSARETGSIYGYTF
CDR3nt: TGCAGTGCTAGAGAGACAGGCTCGATTTATGGCTACACCTTC
abundance: .
d_gene: .
v_gene: TRBV20-1
j_gene: TRBJ1-2

CDR3aa: CASSPGNGTIIRNEQFF
CDR3nt: TGTGCCAGCAGCCCCGGCAACGGGACTATCATACGCAATGAGCAGTTCTTC
abundance: .
d_gene: TRBD2
v_gene: TRBV11-2
j_gene: TRBJ2-1

CDR3aa: CASSDVGTEQFF
CDR3nt: TGCGCCAGCAGTGATGTCGGGACTGAGCAGTTCTTC
abundance: few
d_gene: .
v_gene: TRBV10-2
j_gene: TRBJ2-1